This T cell receptor (beta chain) comes out of a study of cytomegalovirus exposure and HLA in healthy donors. With regard to this clone: Its cognate antigen is unknown.

General study points: Some TCR beta chains (164 of them) were listed as cytomegalovirus-associated. While the bulk of TCR sequences proved rare, some public TCRs turned up in many donors.

While the first cohort had about 610 subjects, the donors belonged to the separate validation cohort of roughly 120 subjects. Profiled with immunoSEQ multiplex PCR; TCRdb holds only in-frame clones, not every one. The table lists 240,000 or so clones, 70% to 90% of them singletons. The CDR3 length is 16 residues. V dropped 3 bases and J dropped 0; count of bases not matched to a gene: 5. From germline, CDR1 is LNHDA and CDR2 SQIVND (reference sequence). The clonotype originates from a woman aged 25 to 45 in good health and CMV-seropositive. The sequencing input was PBMCs. The chain joins TRBV19 to TRBJ2-1; 7 bases agree with TRBD2. CDR3: CASSILAESSYNEQFF. In DNA form, the CDR3 reads TGTGCCAGTAGTATCCTAGCGGAGAGCTCCTACAATGAGCAGTTCTTC. The full variable domain, in which reference TRBV19 and TRBJ2-1 provide the parts outside the CDR3, is DGGITQSPKYLFRKEGQNVTLSCEQNLNHDAMYWYRQDPGQGLRLIYYSQIVNDFQKGDIAEGYSVSREKKESFPLTVTSAQKNPTAFYLCASSILAESSYNEQFFGPGTRLTVL.